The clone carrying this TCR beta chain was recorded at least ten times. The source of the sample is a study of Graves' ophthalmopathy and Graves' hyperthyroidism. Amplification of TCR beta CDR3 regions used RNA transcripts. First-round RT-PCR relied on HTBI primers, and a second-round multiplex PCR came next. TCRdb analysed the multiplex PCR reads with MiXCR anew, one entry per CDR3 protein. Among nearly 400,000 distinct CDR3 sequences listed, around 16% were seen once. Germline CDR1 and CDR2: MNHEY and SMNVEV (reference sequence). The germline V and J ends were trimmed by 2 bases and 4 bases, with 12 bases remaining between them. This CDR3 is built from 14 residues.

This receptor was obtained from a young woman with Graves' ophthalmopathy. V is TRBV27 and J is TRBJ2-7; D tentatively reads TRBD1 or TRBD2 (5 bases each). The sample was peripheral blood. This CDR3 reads CASSLTGTAYEQYF. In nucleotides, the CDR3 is TGTGCCAGCAGTTTAACCGGGACCGCTTACGAGCAGTACTTC.